This T cell receptor (beta chain) was captured by sequencing in a study of PD-1 blockade in classical Hodgkin lymphoma. Assay used: immunoSEQ multiplex PCR; TCRdb lists only in-frame clones, some missing. Of 66,000 or so clones in the sample, 70% to 75% were seen once. Points from the study as a whole: Complete responders had baseline diversity similar to newly diagnosed patients.

This clone qualifies as medium-sized (0.01 to 0.1%). Its antigen is currently unknown. The V gene's germline CDR1 is SGHRS and CDR2 YFSETQ. Trimming took 0 bases from V and 3 from J, leaving 7 bases between them. The CDR3 has 14 amino acids. All patients experienced relapse after autologous stem cell transplantation, and brentuximab vedotin exposure was variable. The clonotype comes from a human donor with classical Hodgkin lymphoma. The sequences come from peripheral blood mononuclear cells (PBMCs), collected before the second cycle of nivolumab. The V call is TRBV5-1, the J call TRBJ1-5; D is ambiguous. The chain's CDR3 is CASSLAPDNQPQHF. DNA of the CDR3: TGCGCCAGCAGCTTGGCCCCCGACAATCAGCCCCAGCATTTT.